The present entry profiles one T cell receptor beta chain with its context. Ten or more counts support this clonotype. There is no known antigen for this receptor. Base-call qualities are not available, and no considerably larger clone is one nucleotide away. V is cut back by 4 bases and J by 0 bases, with 9 bases in the junction unmatched. CDR1 and CDR2 (SGHNT, YYREEE) derive from the germline V gene (reference sequence). The CDR3 starts with the cysteine, ends with the phenylalanine, and has 17 residues. Only the CDR3 portion is preserved as DNA: 51 bases, with reading frame beginning at the first base. This entry belongs to a study of spatial heterogeneity in lung cancer (dated by TCRdb to the late 2010s). General notes on the study: Beta-chain transcripts were consistently detected in greater numbers than alpha-chain transcripts, which likely reflected higher beta-chain transcript abundance. In tumor regions, TCR transcript counts showed a strong correlation with a T cell transcriptional module score from matched bulk RNA-seq. At surgery, both alpha and beta chains were TCR-sequenced in 220 tumor regions, some 64 matched nontumor lung samples and some 60 PBMC samples. In the raw uncorrected reads, each unique combination of TCR and UMI appeared more than ten times on average. In non-small cell lung cancer, the study made a quantitative comparison of TCR alpha and beta repertoires among multiple tumor regions, matched nontumor lung and blood. The study linked features of the TCR repertoire to counts of nonsynonymous mutations, which were determined by whole-exome sequencing of tumor tissue.

What the time point label conveys for this sample: sample taken at primary tumor resection. The donors were 72 patients from the lung TRACERx cohort who had early-stage, untreated non-small cell lung cancer. Without any cell sorting, TCR sequencing was performed on whole RNA extracted either from tumor and nontumor lung tissue or from cryopreserved PBMC samples. Patients were selected for TCR sequencing only if sufficient RNA was available from at least two tumor regions. Before being selected, tumor and adjacent nontumor lung specimens were reviewed by a lung pathologist. Library preparation employed 5' RACE. The listed sequencing device is NextSeq 500. In the TCR library protocol, a unique molecular identifier was attached to each TCR cDNA molecule so that PCR and sequencing errors could be corrected. The study's processing was this. TCR identification, UMI-based error correction and CDR3 extraction were all carried out with Decombinator tools. TCRs above a frequency of 2 per 1,000, corresponding to the top 1% of the tumor frequency distribution, were defined as expanded. Expanded tumor TCRs statistically deemed absent (corrected P<0.05) from at least one tumor region were classed as regional, and all other expanded tumor TCRs were classed as ubiquitous. Renyi diversity was calculated using the R vegan package after each repertoire was subsampled 100 times to 5,000 TCRs. CDR3 similarity networks were built from amino acid triplet string-kernel similarity, connecting CDR3s with pairwise similarity above 0.82. TCRdb cleaned the public reads at Q25 with fastp, built clones with MiXCR and kept in-frame beta chains. Each CDR3 protein appears once, grouped with its most common genes and DNA. The V and J calls come from TCRdb's annotation, not from the publication. This sample holds some 10,000 distinct CDR3 sequences; about 4.5% were observed only once. Clones ranked in the top ten supply roughly 12% of the sample.

Study-wide findings and limitations: Confirming at a functional level the hypothesis that regional TCRs recognize regional mutations was considered to require additional single-cell paired TCR alpha and beta sequencing. A correlation was observed between the number of expanded intratumoral alpha and beta TCRs and the tumor nonsynonymous mutation count. Counts of ubiquitous and regional expanded TCRs were found to correlate with counts of ubiquitous and regional nonsynonymous mutations, respectively. TCR-seq coverage of tumor T cells was estimated to be only approximately 7% for alpha chains and roughly 14% for beta chains.

Here the sequenced sample was lung tumor tissue, taken at surgery. The chain is assembled from TRBV5-4 and TRBJ2-1; TRBD2 fits 8 bases in the junction. The receptor was isolated from a female donor with early-stage non-small cell lung cancer. The DNA reads as follows: TGTGCCAGCAGCGTCAGACTAGCGACAAGCTCCTACAATGAGCAGTTCTTC. It is translated as CASSVRLATSSYNEQFF.